This T cell receptor (beta chain) was sequenced for a study of regulatory and conventional T cells in RAG deficiency. Study-level points and caveats: Patient subsets had shorter CDR3s; Omenn Treg-Tconv overlap exceeded 75%. Control T-cell subsets had markedly higher Shannon entropy and lower Simpson indices than RAG-deficient patients. In Omenn syndrome, sorted "Tregs" may be peripherally activated cells.

Trimming took 7 bases from V and 0 from J, leaving 16 bases between them. In germline, CDR1 is SGHVS, CDR2 FQNEAQ. CDR3 length: 16 residues. Clones were read by immunoSEQ multiplex PCR, and TCRdb kept only the in-frame ones, dropping some. The sample consists of about 9,400 clones, more than 80% of them appearing once. On this clone: Its antigen is not known.

Regulatory T cells were sorted from blood as CD4+ CD25-high CD127-low cells. The sample was also reused in another study, on regulatory T cells. That study adds: Primers: 52 TRBV forward and 13 TRBJ reverse.

The J gene is TRBJ2-1, the V gene TRBV7-8, with D perhaps given as TRBD1 or TRBD2 (6 bases each). This receptor was obtained from a human donor in good health. Sequencing input: Tregs sorted from blood. This CDR3 is CASNPIADSSYNEQFF. The CDR3 coding sequence is TGTGCCAGCAACCCTATAGCGGACAGCTCCTACAATGAGCAGTTCTTC. Looking up the rest from reference TRBV7-8 and TRBJ2-1 gives the full variable domain: GAGVSQSPRYKVAKRGQDVALRCDPISGHVSLFWYQQALGQGPEFLTYFQNEAQLDKSGLPSDRFFAERPEGSVSTLKIQRTQQEDSAVYLCASNPIADSSYNEQFFGPGTRLTVL.